This T cell receptor (beta chain) was recovered during a study of radiotherapy plus CTLA-4 blockade in lung cancer. At the level of the study: There were objective responses in 18% of patients, and 31% had disease control. Study outcomes and limitations: Blood TCR clones of tumor origin expanded after radiotherapy plus ipilimumab. Reports identified early blood T cell clone dynamics, with interferon-beta, as the best response predictor.

Assay used: immunoSEQ multiplex PCR; TCRdb lists only in-frame clones, some missing. The sample yields more than 75,000 clones, approximately 74% seen once. With regard to this clone: Its antigen remains unidentified.

CDR3 length equals 16 residues. The V end was cut by 3 bases, the J end by 0 bases, with 14 bases between. Germline V gives CDR1 MNHEY, CDR2 SMNVEV (reference sequence). The study treated chemo-refractory metastatic non-small-cell lung cancer patients with focal radiation plus ipilimumab CTLA-4 blockade. The sequenced sample was peripheral blood, obtained from a patient treated with radiotherapy plus ipilimumab. The chain combines TRBV27 with TRBJ1-1; maybe TRBD1 (5 bases). This receptor was taken from a human donor with non-small cell lung cancer who had a partial response to radiotherapy plus ipilimumab. Some clones in this sample may be carry-over from other donors' samples. CDR3 in amino acids: CASSFLRGGMNTEAFF. CDR3 nucleotides: TGTGCCAGCAGTTTCCTCCGGGGGGGTATGAACACTGAAGCTTTCTTT.